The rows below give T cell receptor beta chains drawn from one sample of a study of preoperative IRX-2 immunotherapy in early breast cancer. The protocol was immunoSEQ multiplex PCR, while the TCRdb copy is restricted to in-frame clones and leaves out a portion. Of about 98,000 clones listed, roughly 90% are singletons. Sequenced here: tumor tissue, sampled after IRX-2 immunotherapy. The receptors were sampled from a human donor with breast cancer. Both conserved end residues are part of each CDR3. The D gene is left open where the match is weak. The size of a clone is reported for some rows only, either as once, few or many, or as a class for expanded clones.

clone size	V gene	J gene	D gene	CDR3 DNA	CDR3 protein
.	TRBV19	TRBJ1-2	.	.	CASSIGVALGTF
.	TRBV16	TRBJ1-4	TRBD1	TGTGCCAGCAGCCGGGGCCAGGGGGTTGTTGATGAAAAACTGTTTTTT	CASSRGQGVVDEKLFF
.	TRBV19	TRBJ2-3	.	TGTGCCAGTAGTATAAAGGCAGATACGCAGTATTTT	CASSIKADTQYF
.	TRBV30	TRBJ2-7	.	TGTGCCTGGATAGACAGGAGGAACGAGCAGTACTTC	CAWIDRRNEQYF
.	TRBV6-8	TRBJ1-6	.	TGTGCCAGCAGTTACTCGAAGAAATCCTATAATTCACCCCTCCACTTT	CASSYSKKSYNSPLHF
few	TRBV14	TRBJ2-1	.	TGTGCCAGCAGCTGGAACAGGGACAATGAGCAGTTCTTC	CASSWNRDNEQFF
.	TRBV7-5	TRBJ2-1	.	TGTGCCAGCAGCTTAAAACCGGGACGGAGCTCCTACAATGAGCAGTTCTTC	CASSLKPGRSSYNEQFF
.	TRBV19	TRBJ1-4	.	TGTGCCAGTAGTATTACCCTAAGGGATGAAAAACTGTTTTTT	CASSITLRDEKLFF
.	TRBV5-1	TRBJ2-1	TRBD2	TGCGCCAGCAGCTTCTCCGGGACTATAGACAATGAGCAGTTCTTC	CASSFSGTIDNEQFF
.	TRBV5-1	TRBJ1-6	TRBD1	TGCGCCAGCAGCATAGGACAGGGTGGATCACCCCTCCACTTT	CASSIGQGGSPLHF
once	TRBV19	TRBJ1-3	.	TGTGCCAGTAACCCTTTGGGCTCTGGAAACACCATATATTTT	CASNPLGSGNTIYF
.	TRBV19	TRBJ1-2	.	TGTGCCACCCGACTGCTTGACCAGGGTGGCTACACCTTC	CATRLLDQGGYTF
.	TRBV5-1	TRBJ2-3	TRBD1	TGCGCCAGCAGCTTGCAATTAGGACAGGGGGCAAATACGCAGTATTTT	CASSLQLGQGANTQYF
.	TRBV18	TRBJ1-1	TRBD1	TGTGCCAGCTCACCAAGGTCAGGGGGAGGAGTTGAAGCTTTCTTT	CASSPRSGGGVEAFF
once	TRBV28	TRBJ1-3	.	TGTGCCAGCAGGGCGGGGAGCCCTGGAAACACCATATATTTT	CASRAGSPGNTIYF